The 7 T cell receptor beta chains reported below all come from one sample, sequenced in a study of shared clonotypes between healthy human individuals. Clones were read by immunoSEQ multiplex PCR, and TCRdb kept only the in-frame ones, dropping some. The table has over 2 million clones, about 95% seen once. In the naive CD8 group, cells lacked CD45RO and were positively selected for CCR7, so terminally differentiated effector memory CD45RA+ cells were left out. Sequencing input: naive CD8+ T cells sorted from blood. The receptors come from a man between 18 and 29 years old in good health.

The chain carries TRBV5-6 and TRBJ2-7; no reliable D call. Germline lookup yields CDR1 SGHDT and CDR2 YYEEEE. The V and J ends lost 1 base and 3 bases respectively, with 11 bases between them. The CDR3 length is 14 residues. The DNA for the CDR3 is TGTGCCAGCAGCTTGTCCCTAGTCGTCTACGAGCAGTACTTC. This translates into CASSLSLVVYEQYF.

CDR3 protein: CASTPAGGNQPQHF. CDR3 nucleotides: TGTGCCAGCACCCCTGCGGGGGGCAATCAGCCCCAGCATTTT. The chain recombines TRBV6-1 with TRBJ1-5, with a tentative D call TRBD1 (5 bases). The CDR3 has 14 residues. Germline V gene data show CDR1 as MNHNS and CDR2 as SASEGT. With 7 bases removed from V and 2 bases from J, the gap between germline ends came to 12 bases.

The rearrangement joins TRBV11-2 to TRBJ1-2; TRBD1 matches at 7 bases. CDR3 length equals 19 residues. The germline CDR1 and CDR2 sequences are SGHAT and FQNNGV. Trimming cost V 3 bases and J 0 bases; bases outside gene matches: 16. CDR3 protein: CASSFTQTGHTDTNYGYTF. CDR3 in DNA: TGTGCCAGCAGCTTTACGCAGACAGGGCATACCGATACTAACTATGGCTACACCTTC.

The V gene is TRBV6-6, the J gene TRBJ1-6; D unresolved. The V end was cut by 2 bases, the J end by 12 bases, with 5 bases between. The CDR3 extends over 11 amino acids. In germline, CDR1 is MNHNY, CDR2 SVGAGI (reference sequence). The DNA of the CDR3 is TGTGCCAGCAGTTACGGAATACCCCTCCACTTT. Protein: CASSYGIPLHF.

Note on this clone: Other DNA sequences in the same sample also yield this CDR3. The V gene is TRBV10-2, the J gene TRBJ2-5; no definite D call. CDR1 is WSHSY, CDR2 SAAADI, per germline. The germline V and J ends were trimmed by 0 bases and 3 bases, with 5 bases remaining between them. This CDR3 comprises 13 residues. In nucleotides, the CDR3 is TGCGCCAGCAGTGAGTCTGGTGAAGAGACCCAGTACTTC. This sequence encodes CASSESGEETQYF.

The CDR3 here is CASSERDRGGEQYF. The CDR3 region has the DNA TGTGCCAGCAGCGAGCGGGACAGGGGTGGCGAGCAGTACTTC. The chain couples TRBV27 to TRBJ2-7, with 10 nucleotides matching TRBD1. Germline-derived CDR1 and CDR2 are MNHEY and SMNVEV (reference sequence). This CDR3 contains 14 residues. J lost 6 bases, V lost 6 bases, and 8 bases had no gene match.

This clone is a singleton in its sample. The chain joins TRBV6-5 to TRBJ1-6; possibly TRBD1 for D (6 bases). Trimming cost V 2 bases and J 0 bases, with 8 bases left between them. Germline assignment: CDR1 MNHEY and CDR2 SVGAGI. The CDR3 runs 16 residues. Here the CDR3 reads CASSYDRSSYNSPLHF. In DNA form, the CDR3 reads TGTGCCAGCAGTTACGACAGGAGCTCCTATAATTCACCCCTCCACTTT.